This TCR beta chain was captured by sequencing in a study of T cell responses to AZD1222 COVID-19 vaccine. The repertoire was sequenced with immunoSEQ multiplex PCR; TCRdb's copy has only in-frame clones and lacks some. The sample lists tens of thousands of clones, about 88% occurring once. This TCR was recovered from an adult in good health. The specimen was peripheral blood, collected on day 0 of AZD1222 vaccination.

CDR3 coding DNA: TGTGCCAGCAGCTTTGGGACTACCTACGACAATGAGCAGTTCTTC. As protein: CASSFGTTYDNEQFF. The chain has TRBV9 and TRBJ2-1; 7 nucleotides match TRBD2. This CDR3 spans 15 amino acids. The germline CDR1 and CDR2 sequences are SGDLS and YYNGEE. The V and J ends lost 4 bases and 5 bases, in that order; junction bases with no gene match: 9.